This T cell receptor (beta chain) was observed in a study of identical twins. Whole-study findings and limits: Excess low generation probability was seen in twin-shared out-of-frame alpha sequences.

The CDR3 loop spans 17 amino acids. Germline V gene data show CDR1 as SGHDN and CDR2 as FVKESK. V was pared by 0 bases and J by 7 bases, with 10 bases of the junction left unmatched. MiXCR, applied by TCRdb to the 5' RACE reads, yields one record per CDR3 protein. The sample yields around 1.7 million distinct CDR3 sequences, roughly a third seen once. Note on this clonotype: Its antigen is not known.

The receptor's source is a newborn girl in good health. Sample: cord blood. The chain couples TRBV14 to TRBJ2-1; 9 positions match TRBD2. The DNA for the CDR3 is TGTGCCAGCAGCCAAGATCGGGAGGCGGGGGGGCTAAATGAGCAGTTCTTC. Encoded protein: CASSQDREAGGLNEQFF.